A single sample gave rise to the 2 T cell receptor beta chains below, sequenced in a study of blood T cell repertoires in COVID-19. Method: immunoSEQ multiplex PCR; TCRdb's copy keeps in-frame clones and lacks some. The data contain 150,000 or so clones, approximately 80% of them singletons. Sequencing was done on a sample of peripheral blood. The origin of the receptors is a man in his fifties or sixties with active or convalescent COVID-19.

There are a few counts of this clone. The chain uses TRBV5-1 and TRBJ1-4; D not certain. This CDR3 spans 12 amino acids. CDR1 is SGHRS, CDR2 YFSETQ, per germline. Trimming left V 5 bases short and J 5 bases short, with 7 bases between. CDR3 region: CASRRANEKLFF. As DNA, the CDR3 is TGCGCCAGCAGGCGTGCCAATGAAAAACTGTTTTTT.

This chain joins TRBV14 and TRBJ2-1; 8 bases are shared with TRBD2. Germline trimming cut 1 base from V and 9 bases from J; bases unmatched to any gene: 14. The CDR3 is 17 amino acids. Germline-derived CDR1 and CDR2 are SGHDN and FVKESK. The CDR3 region has the DNA TGTGCCAGCAGCCAAGGACTAGCGTTCCGGAGGCTGAGTGAGCAGTTCTTC. It specifies CASSQGLAFRRLSEQFF. Looking up the rest from reference TRBV14 and TRBJ2-1 gives the full variable domain: EAGVTQFPSHSVIEKGQTVTLRCDPISGHDNLYWYRRVMGKEIKFLLHFVKESKQDESGMPNNRFLAERTGGTYSTLKVQPAELEDSGVYFCASSQGLAFRRLSEQFFGPGTRLTVL.